This T cell receptor (beta chain) was obtained from a study of beta chain features in type 1 diabetes. In this sample, this clone turned up a few times. V trimming: 0 bases; J trimming: 1 base; junction bases outside the gene matches: 4. Per germline, CDR1 SGDLS and CDR2 YYNGEE. The CDR3 contains 15 residues. The isolated RNA, all of it, was reverse transcribed, so expressed TCRB transcripts were what got sequenced. TCRdb keeps only in-frame clones here, not all; method: immunoSEQ multiplex PCR. Here the sample spans roughly 610,000 clones, around 15% being singletons. The source is a man aged 18 to 35 in good health. The genes are TRBV9 and TRBJ2-7; 7 bases agree with TRBD2. Sequenced input: naive CD4+ T cells from blood. The CDR3 reads CASSVGGGKSYEQYF. As DNA, the CDR3 is TGTGCCAGCAGCGTAGGCGGGGGTAAATCCTACGAGCAGTACTTC. Full variable domain (remainder filled in from reference TRBV9 and TRBJ2-7): DSGVTQTPKHLITATGQRVTLRCSPRSGDLSVYWYQQSLDQGLQFLIQYYNGEERAKGNILERFSAQQFPDLHSELNLSSLELGDSALYFCASSVGGGKSYEQYFGPGTRLTVT.